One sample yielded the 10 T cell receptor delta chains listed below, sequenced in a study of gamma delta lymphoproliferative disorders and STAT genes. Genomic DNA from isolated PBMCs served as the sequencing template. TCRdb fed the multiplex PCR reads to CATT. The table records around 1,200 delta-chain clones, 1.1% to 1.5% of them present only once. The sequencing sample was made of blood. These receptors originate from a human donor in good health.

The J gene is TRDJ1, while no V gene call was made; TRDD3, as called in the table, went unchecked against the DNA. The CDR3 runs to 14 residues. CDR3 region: CASGWGTYTDKLIF. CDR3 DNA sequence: TGTGCTAGCGGCTGGGGGACGTACACCGATAAACTCATCTTT.

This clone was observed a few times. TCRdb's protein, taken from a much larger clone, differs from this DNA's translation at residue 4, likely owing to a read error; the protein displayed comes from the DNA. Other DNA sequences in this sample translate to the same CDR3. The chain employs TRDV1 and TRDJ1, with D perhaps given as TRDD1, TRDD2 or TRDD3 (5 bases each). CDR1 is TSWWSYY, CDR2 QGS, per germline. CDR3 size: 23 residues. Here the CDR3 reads CALEEIPHLHTRTGISITDKLIF. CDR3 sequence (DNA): TGTGCTCTTGAGGAAATCCCTCACCTACACACCCGGACTGGAATTTCTATTACCGATAAACTCATCTTT.

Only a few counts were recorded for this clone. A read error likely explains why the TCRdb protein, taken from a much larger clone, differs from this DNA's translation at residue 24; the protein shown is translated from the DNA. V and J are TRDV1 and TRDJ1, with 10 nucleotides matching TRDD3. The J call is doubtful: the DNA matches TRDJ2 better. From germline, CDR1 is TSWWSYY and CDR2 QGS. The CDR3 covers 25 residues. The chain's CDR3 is CALGSSPDAAFYKFDWGMYTDKLFF. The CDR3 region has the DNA TGTGCTCTTGGGTCCTCGCCCGACGCGGCCTTCTACAAATTTGACTGGGGGATGTACACCGATAAACTCTTCTTT.

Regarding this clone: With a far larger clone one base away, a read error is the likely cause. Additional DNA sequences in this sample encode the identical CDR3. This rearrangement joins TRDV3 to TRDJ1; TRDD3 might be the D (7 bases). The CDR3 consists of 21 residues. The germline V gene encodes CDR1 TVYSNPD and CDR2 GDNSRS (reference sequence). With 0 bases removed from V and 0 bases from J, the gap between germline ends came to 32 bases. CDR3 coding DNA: TGTGCCTTTAGTAGTCCTACTGGCTGGGGGTACCGGGAGATGTACACCGATAAACTCATCTTT. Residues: CAFSSPTGWGYREMYTDKLIF.

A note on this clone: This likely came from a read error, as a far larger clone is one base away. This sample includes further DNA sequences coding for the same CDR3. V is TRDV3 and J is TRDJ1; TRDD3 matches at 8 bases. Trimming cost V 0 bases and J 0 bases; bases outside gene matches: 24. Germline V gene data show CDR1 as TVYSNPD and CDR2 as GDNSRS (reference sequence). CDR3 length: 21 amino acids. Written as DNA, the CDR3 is TGTGCCTTTAGTAGCCCTACTGGCTGGGGATACCGGGAGATGTACACCGATAAACTCATCTTT. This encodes CAFSSPTGWGYREMYTDKLIF.

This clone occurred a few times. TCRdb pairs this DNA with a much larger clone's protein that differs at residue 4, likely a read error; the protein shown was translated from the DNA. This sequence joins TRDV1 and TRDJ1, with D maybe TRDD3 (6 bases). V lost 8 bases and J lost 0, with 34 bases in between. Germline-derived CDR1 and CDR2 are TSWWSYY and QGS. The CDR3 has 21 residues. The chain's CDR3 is CALRPKGLHSLGRPYTDKLIF. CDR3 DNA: TGTGCTCTTAGACCCAAAGGCCTACACTCCCTGGGGAGACCGTACACCGATAAACTCATCTTT.

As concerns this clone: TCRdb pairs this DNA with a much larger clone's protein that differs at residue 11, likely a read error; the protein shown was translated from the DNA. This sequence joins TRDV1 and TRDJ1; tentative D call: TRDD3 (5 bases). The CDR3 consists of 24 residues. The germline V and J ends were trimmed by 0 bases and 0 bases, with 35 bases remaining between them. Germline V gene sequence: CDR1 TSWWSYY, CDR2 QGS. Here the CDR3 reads CALGELRGGGPHGATAGNTDKLIF. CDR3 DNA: TGTGCTCTTGGGGAACTACGGGGCGGGGGTCCGCATGGGGCTACCGCTGGAAACACCGATAAACTCATCTTT.

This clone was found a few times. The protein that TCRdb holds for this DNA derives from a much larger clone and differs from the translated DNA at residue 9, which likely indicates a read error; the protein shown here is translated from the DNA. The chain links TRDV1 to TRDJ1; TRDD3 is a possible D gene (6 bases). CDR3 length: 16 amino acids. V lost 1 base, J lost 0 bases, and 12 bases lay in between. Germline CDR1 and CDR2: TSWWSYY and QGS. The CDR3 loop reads CALGEPWGLYTDKLIF. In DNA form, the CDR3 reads TGTGCTCTTGGGGAACCTTGGGGGTTGTACACCGATAAACTCATCTTT.

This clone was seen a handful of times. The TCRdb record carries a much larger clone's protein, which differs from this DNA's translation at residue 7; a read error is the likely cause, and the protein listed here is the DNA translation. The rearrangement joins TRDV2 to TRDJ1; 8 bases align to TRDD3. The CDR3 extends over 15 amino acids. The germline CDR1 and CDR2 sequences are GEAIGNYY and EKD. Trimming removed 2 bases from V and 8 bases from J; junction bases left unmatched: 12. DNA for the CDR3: TGTGCCTGTGACAAGAACCGGGGGATAAAAAGCAAACTCATCTTT. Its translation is CACDKNRGIKSKLIF.

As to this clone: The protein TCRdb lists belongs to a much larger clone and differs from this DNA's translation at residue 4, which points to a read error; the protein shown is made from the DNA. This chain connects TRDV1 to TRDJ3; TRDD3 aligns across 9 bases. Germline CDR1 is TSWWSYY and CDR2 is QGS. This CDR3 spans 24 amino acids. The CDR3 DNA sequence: TGTGCTCTTGAGGAACTCTTTCACTTTCACCTTTACTGGGGGAGGACGTGGGACACCCGACAGATGTTTTTC. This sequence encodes CALEELFHFHLYWGRTWDTRQMFF.